This TCR beta chain was retrieved from a study of PD-L1 blockade in urothelial cancer. Study-wide background: In terms of prior chemotherapy, patients had received 0 to 3 regimens. At 3 weeks after treatment start (second dose) and again at 6 weeks, blood was analyzed. A median of approximately 140,000 T cells was found in the blood samples.

In each PCR, synthetic TCR analog templates were spiked in. Libraries were prepared by immunoSEQ multiplex PCR; TCRdb keeps only in-frame clonotypes and omits some of them. The repertoire holds roughly 42,000 clones, with 81% as singletons. This CDR3 region has 11 residues. CDR1 LNHDA and CDR2 SQIVND come from the germline V gene (reference sequence). The V and J ends lost 8 bases and 8 bases respectively, with 10 bases between them. The rearrangement joins TRBV19 to TRBJ2-1, with a possible D match to TRBD1 (5 bases). Sequencing was performed on PBMCs, taken around atezolizumab (anti-PD-L1) treatment. The TCR sequence derives from a man between 65 and 80 years old with urothelial cancer. CDR3: CASSGIDEQFF. The CDR3 DNA follows: TGTGCCAGTTCAGGGATAGATGAGCAGTTCTTC.